The 20 T cell receptor beta chains presented below share a single source sample, sequenced in a study of blood T cell repertoires in COVID-19. The protocol was immunoSEQ multiplex PCR, while the TCRdb copy is restricted to in-frame clones and leaves out a portion. The table shows under 13,000 clones, with nearly 90% occurring only once. The sequenced sample was peripheral blood. Source of these receptors: a man in his thirties or forties with active or convalescent COVID-19.

This clone has only a few counts. The chain recombines TRBV5-4 with TRBJ2-7; TRBD1 is a possible D gene (6 bases). CDR3 length: 14 amino acids. CDR1 SGHNT and CDR2 YYREEE come from the germline V gene (reference sequence). Trimming pared 5 bases from V and 2 bases from J, leaving 14 bases between. The CDR3 sequence: CASSQQGLAYEQYF. Written as DNA, the CDR3 is TGTGCCAGCAGTCAACAGGGCCTGGCCTACGAGCAGTACTTC.

The chain joins TRBV5-1 to TRBJ1-3; a weak D match, TRBD1 (5 bases). The CDR3 contains 16 residues. The V and J ends lost 5 bases and 0 bases respectively, with 15 bases between them. The V gene's germline CDR1 is SGHRS and CDR2 YFSETQ. The CDR3 DNA reads TGCGCCAGCAGTCTAGACAGCCCGGGCTCTGGAAACACCATATATTTT. This encodes CASSLDSPGSGNTIYF. Based on the CDR3 plus reference TRBV5-1 and TRBJ1-3, the full variable domain is KAGVTQTPRYLIKTRGQQVTLSCSPISGHRSVSWYQQTPGQGLQFLFEYFSETQRNKGNFPGRFSGRQFSNSRSEMNVSTLELGDSALYLCASSLDSPGSGNTIYFGEGSWLTVV.

The chain combines TRBV11-2 with TRBJ1-3; D not certain. The CDR3 covers 13 residues. V was shortened by 0 bases and J by 6 bases, with 6 bases between the two germline ends. Germline CDR1 reads SGHAT; CDR2 reads FQNNGV. CDR3 sequence reads: CASSLDLPNTIYF. In DNA, the CDR3 is TGTGCCAGCAGCTTAGATCTACCAAACACCATATATTTT.

The V and J genes are TRBV9 and TRBJ1-6, with D perhaps matching TRBD1 (5 bases). V was cut by 0 bases and J by 9 bases, with 10 bases left in between. Germline V CDR1 and CDR2: SGDLS, YYNGEE. The CDR3 runs to 14 residues. The CDR3 sequence is CASSVGQRGSPLHF. Here the CDR3 DNA reads TGTGCCAGCAGCGTAGGACAGCGTGGTTCACCCCTCCACTTT.

The gene calls are TRBV21-1 and TRBJ2-5; the D call of TRBD2 is as the table states it, not checked on the DNA. TRBV21-1 is a listed pseudogene. CDR3 length: 15 amino acids. The chain's CDR3 is CASSRPGLAPETQYF. The CDR3 coding sequence is TGTGCCAGCAGCAGGCCGGGACTAGCCCCAGAGACCCAGTACTTC.

This clone turned up a few times. The genes are TRBV27 and TRBJ2-1; perhaps TRBD1 as D (6 bases). The ends were cut back, 6 bases at V and 4 bases at J, with 13 bases in the middle. The CDR3 sequence is 14 residues long. Looked up from germline, CDR1 is MNHEY and CDR2 is SMNVEV (reference sequence). DNA of the CDR3: TGTGCCAGCAGAGAGGCAGGGGATTACAATGAGCAGTTCTTC. This codes for CASREAGDYNEQFF.

By share, this clone ranks as large. The chain couples TRBV5-4 to TRBJ2-7; no clear D gene. This CDR3 comprises 13 residues. The V end lost 2 bases, the J end lost 2 bases, and 8 bases lay between the germline ends. From germline, CDR1 is SGHNT and CDR2 YYREEE (reference sequence). CDR3 loop: CASSFSPTYEQYF. CDR3 coding DNA: TGTGCCAGCAGCTTTTCCCCAACCTACGAGCAGTACTTC.

The V and J genes are TRBV19 and TRBJ1-2; 7 bases are shared with TRBD1. V gave up 4 bases and J gave up 6 bases; unmatched junction bases: 8. CDR3 length: 14 residues. Germline-derived CDR1 and CDR2 are LNHDA and SQIVND (reference sequence). The CDR3 spells CASSTGGELHGYTF. As DNA, the CDR3 is TGTGCCAGTAGTACAGGGGGAGAACTCCATGGCTACACCTTC.

The V gene is TRBV6-1, the J gene TRBJ1-2; TRBD1 agrees at 12 bases. The V gene end was trimmed by 4 bases and the J gene end by 3 bases; junction bases not matched to a gene: 9. CDR3 size: 17 residues. Germline values: CDR1 MNHNS, CDR2 SASEGT. The CDR3 reads CASSVGTGGASYYGYTF. The CDR3 DNA reads as TGTGCCAGCAGTGTGGGGACAGGGGGCGCGTCTTACTATGGCTACACCTTC.

The chain combines TRBV5-1 with TRBJ1-5; possibly TRBD1 for D (5 bases). Looked up from germline, CDR1 is SGHRS and CDR2 is YFSETQ. V lost 4 bases, J lost 7 bases, and 12 bases lay in between. This CDR3 region has 13 residues. The CDR3 spells CASSLQGGQPQHF. As DNA, the CDR3 is TGCGCCAGCAGCCTTCAGGGTGGACAGCCCCAGCATTTT.

V is TRBV29-1 and J is TRBJ2-2; possibly TRBD2 for D (5 bases). V was clipped by 4 bases and J by 7 bases, with 7 bases between them. Germline values: CDR1 SQVTM, CDR2 ANQGSEA. The CDR3 contains 11 residues. The CDR3 DNA is TGCAGCGTTGGACTACACGGGGAGCTGTTTTTT. This gives the protein CSVGLHGELFF.

V and J are TRBV3-1 (or the pseudogene TRBV3-2) and TRBJ1-6, with D possibly being TRBD1 (5 bases). CDR1 is LGHDT, CDR2 YNNKEL, per germline (reference sequence). V lost 0 bases to trimming and J lost 10 bases, with 16 bases between them. The CDR3 extends over 16 amino acids. CDR3: CASSQEGQGYGSPLHF. CDR3 coding DNA: TGTGCCAGCAGCCAAGAAGGTCAGGGATATGGCTCACCCCTCCACTTT.

J is TRBJ2-5 and V is TRBV5-4; perhaps TRBD2 as D (7 bases). The germline gives CDR1 SGHNT, CDR2 YYREEE (reference sequence). V lost 4 bases to trimming and J lost 4 bases, with 14 bases between them. This CDR3 is built from 14 residues. The CDR3 spells CASSARRGGETQYF. The CDR3 DNA is TGTGCCAGCAGCGCAAGAAGGGGGGGAGAGACCCAGTACTTC.

The V gene is TRBV2, the J gene TRBJ1-2; D is unresolved. Germline loops: CDR1 SNHLY, CDR2 FYNNEI. This CDR3 contains 11 residues. V lost 8 bases to trimming and J lost 4 bases, with 8 bases between them. The CDR3 DNA is TGTGCCAGCCGGGGTTTCTATGGCTACACCTTC. It yields the protein CASRGFYGYTF.

The rearrangement joins TRBV19 to TRBJ1-1; 9 bases are shared with TRBD1. The CDR3 sequence is 14 residues long. CDR1 is LNHDA, CDR2 SQIVND, per germline (reference sequence). V lost 6 bases and J lost 3; bases outside the gene matches: 5. CDR3 in amino acids: CASSMTGGYTEAFF. DNA of the CDR3: TGTGCCAGTAGCATGACAGGGGGGTACACTGAAGCTTTCTTT. Full variable domain (rest looked up from reference TRBV19 and TRBJ1-1): DGGITQSPKYLFRKEGQNVTLSCEQNLNHDAMYWYRQDPGQGLRLIYYSQIVNDFQKGDIAEGYSVSREKKESFPLTVTSAQKNPTAFYLCASSMTGGYTEAFFGQGTRLTVV.

The chain employs TRBV19 and TRBJ2-1; 11 nucleotides align to TRBD2. From germline, CDR1 is LNHDA and CDR2 SQIVND (reference sequence). The V and J ends lost 2 bases and 9 bases, in that order; junction bases with no gene match: 12. The length of the CDR3 is 17 residues. The CDR3 sequence is CASSITASGGNGGEQFF. CDR3 sequence (DNA): TGTGCCAGTAGTATAACGGCTAGCGGGGGGAACGGTGGTGAGCAGTTCTTC.

The genes are TRBV5-4 and TRBJ1-2, with TRBD1 identical over 12 bases. Germline loops: CDR1 SGHNT, CDR2 YYREEE (reference sequence). V was pared by 4 bases and J by 4 bases, with 5 bases of the junction left unmatched. The CDR3 consists of 15 residues. For the CDR3, the DNA is TGTGCCAGCAGCACCCAGGGACAGGGGGCCTATGGCTACACCTTC. This translates into CASSTQGQGAYGYTF.

The V and J genes are TRBV11-3 and TRBJ1-6, with 7 bases identical to TRBD1. Germline V gene sequence: CDR1 SGHNT, CDR2 YENEEA. The length of the CDR3 is 14 residues. The J segment lost 7 bases and the V segment lost 3 bases, leaving 3 bases of the junction unmatched. CDR3 residues: CASSFGTDNSPLHF. DNA for the CDR3: TGTGCCAGCAGCTTTGGGACAGACAATTCACCCCTCCACTTT.

In its sample, this clone was seen once. V and J are TRBV5-4 and TRBJ2-7; TRBD1 aligns across 7 bases. This CDR3 has 13 residues. Germline V CDR1 and CDR2: SGHNT, YYREEE (reference sequence). V lost 1 base to trimming and J lost 5 bases; unmatched junction nucleotides: 3. CDR3 amino acids: CASSLTGANEQYV. CDR3 in DNA: TGTGCCAGCAGCTTGACAGGGGCGAACGAGCAGTACGTC.

This chain connects TRBV3-1 (or the pseudogene TRBV3-2) to TRBJ1-1; D may be TRBD1 (5 bases). The CDR3 spans 14 residues. Trimming removed 4 bases at V and 11 bases at J, with 20 bases between. Germline CDR1 LGHDT, CDR2 YNNKEL (reference sequence). CDR3 nucleotide sequence: TGTGCCAGCAGCCGCCCTGGCTTCGGGGCGGGGGCTTTCTTT. It yields the protein CASSRPGFGAGAFF.